This T cell receptor (beta chain) stems from a study of blood T cell repertoires in COVID-19. This clone was counted a few times. Using immunoSEQ multiplex PCR, the repertoire was profiled, and TCRdb retains in-frame clones only, with some absent. The table includes 200,000 to 250,000 clones, 82% detected once. Germline assignment: CDR1 ENHRY and CDR2 SYGVKD. The CDR3 runs 12 residues. The ends were cut back, 11 bases at V and 6 bases at J, with 11 bases in the middle. The chain combines TRBV10-3 with TRBJ1-6, with D perhaps matching TRBD1 (6 bases). Sequenced: peripheral blood. The sequence came from a woman aged 40-49 years with acute or convalescent COVID-19. CDR3 coding DNA: TGTGCCTCCCAGGGGTTTAATTCACCCCTCCACTTT. Translated, it gives CASQGFNSPLHF.